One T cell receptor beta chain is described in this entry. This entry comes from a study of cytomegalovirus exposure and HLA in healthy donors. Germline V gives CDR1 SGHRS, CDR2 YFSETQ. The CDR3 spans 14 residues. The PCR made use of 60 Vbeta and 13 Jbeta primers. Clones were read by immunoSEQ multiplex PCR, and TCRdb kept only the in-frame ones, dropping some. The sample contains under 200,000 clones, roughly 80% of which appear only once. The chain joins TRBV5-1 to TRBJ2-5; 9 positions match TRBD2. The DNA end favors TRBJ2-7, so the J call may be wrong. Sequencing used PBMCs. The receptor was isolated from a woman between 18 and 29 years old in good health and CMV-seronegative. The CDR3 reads CASSLIAGEYEQYF. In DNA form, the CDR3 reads TGCGCCAGCAGCTTGATAGCGGGAGAATACGAGCAGTACTTC.